This T cell receptor (beta chain) was retrieved from a study of T cells in Graves' hyperthyroidism and ophthalmopathy. Broader study findings: Using 13 V-J features, a model discriminated ophthalmopathy from stable hyperthyroidism.

The CDR3 consists of 14 residues. J gave up 6 bases and V 2 bases, and 6 bases lay outside the gene matches. Germline-derived CDR1 and CDR2 are SGHAT and FQNNGV. When ophthalmopathy did not progress within 18 months, Graves' hyperthyroidism was considered stable. Subjects aged 18 to 65 presented with newly diagnosed hyperthyroidism of less than 2 months' duration. Patients were excluded for uncontrolled infection, other autoimmune disease, pregnancy or lactation. In this sample, this clonotype turned up many times. Its cognate antigen is unknown. Amplification targeted TCR beta CDR3 regions from RNA transcripts. The TCR CDR3 was amplified in a first-round RT-PCR using the HTBI primer set. TCRdb itself ran the multiplex PCR reads through MiXCR, one entry per CDR3 protein. The data show over 300,000 distinct CDR3 sequences, with about 15% seen just once and around 10% held by the top ten.

Sample: blood. The source is an older woman with Graves' hyperthyroidism. The chain employs TRBV11-2 and TRBJ2-7; 8 positions match TRBD1. CDR3 sequence (DNA): TGTGCCAGCAGCTTACTGACAGGGGCGAGCGAGCAGTACTTC. Translating it yields CASSLLTGASEQYF.